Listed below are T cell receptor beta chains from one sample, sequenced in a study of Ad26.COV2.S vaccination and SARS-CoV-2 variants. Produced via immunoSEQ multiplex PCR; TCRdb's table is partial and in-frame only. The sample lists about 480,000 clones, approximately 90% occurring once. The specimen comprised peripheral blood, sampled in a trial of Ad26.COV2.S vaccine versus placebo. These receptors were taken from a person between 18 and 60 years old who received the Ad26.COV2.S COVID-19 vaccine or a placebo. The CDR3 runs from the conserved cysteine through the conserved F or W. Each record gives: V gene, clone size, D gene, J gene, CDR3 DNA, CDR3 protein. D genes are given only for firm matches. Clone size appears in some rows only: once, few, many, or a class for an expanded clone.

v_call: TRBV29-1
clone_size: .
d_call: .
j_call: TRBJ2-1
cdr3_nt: TGCAGCGTTGATAGGGGTGGCGGCGAGCAGTTCTTC
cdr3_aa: CSVDRGGGEQFF

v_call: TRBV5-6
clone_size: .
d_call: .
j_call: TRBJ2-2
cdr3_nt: TGTGCCAGCGCTCCTGGGGGTTGGAACACCGGGGAGCTGTTTTTT
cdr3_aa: CASAPGGWNTGELFF

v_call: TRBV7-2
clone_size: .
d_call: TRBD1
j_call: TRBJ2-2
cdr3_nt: TGTGCCAGCAGCTTCAACAGGGGGACCGGGGAGCTGTTTTTT
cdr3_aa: CASSFNRGTGELFF

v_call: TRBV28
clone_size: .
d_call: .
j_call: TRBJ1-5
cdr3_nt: TGTGCCAGCAGCCTGAGGGGTGGCAATCAGCCCCAGCATTTT
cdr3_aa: CASSLRGGNQPQHF

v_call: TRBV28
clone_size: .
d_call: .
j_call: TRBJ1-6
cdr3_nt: TGTGCCAGCACTCACCCCCCTCCGAGCTCCTATAATTCACCCCTCCACTTT
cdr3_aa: CASTHPPPSSYNSPLHF

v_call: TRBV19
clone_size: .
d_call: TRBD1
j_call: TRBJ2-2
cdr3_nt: TGTGCCAGTAGTAAGACAGGGGTGCCGAACACCGGGGAGCTGTTTTTT
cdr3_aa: CASSKTGVPNTGELFF

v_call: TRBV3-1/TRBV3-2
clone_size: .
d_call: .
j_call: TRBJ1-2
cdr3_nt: TGTGCCAGCAGCCAAGGGCTCGTTGAGACAGAAAACTATGGCTACACCTTC
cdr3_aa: CASSQGLVETENYGYTF

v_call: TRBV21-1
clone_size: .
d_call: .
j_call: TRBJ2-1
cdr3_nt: TGTGCCAGCAGCAAAGTTACAGGGTACCCCTACAATGAGCAGTTCTTC
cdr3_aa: CASSKVTGYPYNEQFF

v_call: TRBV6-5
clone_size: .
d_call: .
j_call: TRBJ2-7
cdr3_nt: TGTGCCAGCAGTTACTCGGGCAGTCTCTACGAGCAGTACTTC
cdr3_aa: CASSYSGSLYEQYF

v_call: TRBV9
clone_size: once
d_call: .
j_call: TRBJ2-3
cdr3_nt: TGTGCCAGCAGCGTCCCTTTAGAAGAGGGGGACACAGATACGCAGTATTTT
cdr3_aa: CASSVPLEEGDTDTQYF

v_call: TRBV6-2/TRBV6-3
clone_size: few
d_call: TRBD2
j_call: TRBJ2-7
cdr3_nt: TGTGCCAGCAGTTACGTGGCTAGCGGACCCTACGAGCAGTACTTC
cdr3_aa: CASSYVASGPYEQYF

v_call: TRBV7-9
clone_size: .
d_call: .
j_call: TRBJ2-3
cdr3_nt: TGTGCCAGCAGCTTAGATGGCGTTATGGCTACGCAGTATTTT
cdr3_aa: CASSLDGVMATQYF

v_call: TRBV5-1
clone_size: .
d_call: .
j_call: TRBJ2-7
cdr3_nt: TGCGCCAGCAGCCCGGCAGCGGGCCCATCCTACGAGCAGTACTTC
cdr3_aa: CASSPAAGPSYEQYF

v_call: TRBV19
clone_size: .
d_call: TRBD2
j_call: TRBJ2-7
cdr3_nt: TGTGCCAGTAGTATGAGCGGGAGGCTTCACGAGCAGTACTTC
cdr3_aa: CASSMSGRLHEQYF

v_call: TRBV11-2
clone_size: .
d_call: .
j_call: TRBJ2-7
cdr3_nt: TGTGCCAGCAGCTTAGTTACAGGGTACGAGCAGTACTTC
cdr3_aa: CASSLVTGYEQYF

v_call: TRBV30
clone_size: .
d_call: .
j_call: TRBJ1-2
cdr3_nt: TGTGCCTGGAGTTCGGCAGGGGATGGCTACACCTTC
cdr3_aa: CAWSSAGDGYTF

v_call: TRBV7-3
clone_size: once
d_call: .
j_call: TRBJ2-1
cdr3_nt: TGTGCCAGCAGCTTAAGTTTCACTAGCCGATACAATGAGCAGTTCTTC
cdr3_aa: CASSLSFTSRYNEQFF

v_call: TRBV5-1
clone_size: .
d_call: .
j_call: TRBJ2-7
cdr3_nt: TGCGCCAGCAGCTTGGCCGGAGGGCCAGTTTACGAGCAGTACTTC
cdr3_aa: CASSLAGGPVYEQYF

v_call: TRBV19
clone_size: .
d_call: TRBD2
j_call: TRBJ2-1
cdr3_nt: TGTGCCAGTGATCAAACTAGCGGGAGTGGCAGCGAGCAGTTCTTC
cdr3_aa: CASDQTSGSGSEQFF

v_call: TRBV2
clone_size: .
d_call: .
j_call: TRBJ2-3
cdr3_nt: TGTGCCAGCAGTGAAAGGCGGAAAAACACAGATACGCAGTATTTT
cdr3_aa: CASSERRKNTDTQYF

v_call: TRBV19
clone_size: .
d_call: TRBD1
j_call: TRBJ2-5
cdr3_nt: TGTGCCAGTAGTATCCCCGTGGGGACAGGGCGAGGAGAGACCCAGTACTTC
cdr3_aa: CASSIPVGTGRGETQYF

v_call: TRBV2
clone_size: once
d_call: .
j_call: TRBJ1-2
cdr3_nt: TGTGCCAGCCAAAGCTATGGCTACACCTTC
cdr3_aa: CASQSYGYTF

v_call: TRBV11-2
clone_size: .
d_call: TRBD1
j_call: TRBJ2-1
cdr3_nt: TGTGCCAGCAGCTTAAATAGACAGGGTAATGAGCAGTTCTTC
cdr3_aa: CASSLNRQGNEQFF

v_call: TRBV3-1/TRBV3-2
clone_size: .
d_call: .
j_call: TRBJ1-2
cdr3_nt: TGTGCCAGCAGCCAACGGGTCCTGGGGGGCTATGGCTACACCTTC
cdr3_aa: CASSQRVLGGYGYTF

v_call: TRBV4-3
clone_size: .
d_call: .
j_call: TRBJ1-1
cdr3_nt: TGCGCCAGCAGCCAAGCTTTGAGGGGTAGACTACATATGAACACTGAAGCTTTCTTT
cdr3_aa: CASSQALRGRLHMNTEAFF

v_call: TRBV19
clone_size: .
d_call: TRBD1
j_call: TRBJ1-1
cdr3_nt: TGTGCCAGTAGTTTAGACAGGGGGCTCACTGAAGCTTTCTTT
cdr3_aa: CASSLDRGLTEAFF

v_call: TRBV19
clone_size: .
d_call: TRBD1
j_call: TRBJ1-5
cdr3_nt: TGTGCCAGTAGTAAAGGGGGCGGGACCCTCGCGGGCAATCAGCCCCAGCATTTT
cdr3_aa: CASSKGGGTLAGNQPQHF

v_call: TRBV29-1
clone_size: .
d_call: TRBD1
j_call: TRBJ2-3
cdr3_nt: TGCAGCGTTGAAGATCAACCCACAGGGGGCGCGCGCACAGATACGCAGTATTTT
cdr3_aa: CSVEDQPTGGARTDTQYF

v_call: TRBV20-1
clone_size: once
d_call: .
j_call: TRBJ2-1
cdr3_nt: TGCAGTGCTAGTAGCAATGAGCAGTTCTTC
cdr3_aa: CSASSNEQFF

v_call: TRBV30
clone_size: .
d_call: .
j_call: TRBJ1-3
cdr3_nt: TGTGCCTGGAGCGCATCCAGGGTTCCCATCTCTGGAAACACCATATATTTT
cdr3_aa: CAWSASRVPISGNTIYF

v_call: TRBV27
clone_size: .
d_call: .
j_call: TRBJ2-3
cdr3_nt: TGTGCCAGCAAGGAGGTGGATACGCAGTATTTT
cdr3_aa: CASKEVDTQYF

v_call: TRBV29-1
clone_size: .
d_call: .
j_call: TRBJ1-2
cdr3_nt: TGCAGCGTTGTGTTGCCAGGGCTCTATGGCTACACCTTC
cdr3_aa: CSVVLPGLYGYTF

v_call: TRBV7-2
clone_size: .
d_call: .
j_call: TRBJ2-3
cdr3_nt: TGTGCCAGCAGCTTAATCGGGACAGATACGCAGTATTTT
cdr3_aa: CASSLIGTDTQYF

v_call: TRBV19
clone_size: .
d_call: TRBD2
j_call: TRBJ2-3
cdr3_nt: TGTGCCAGTAGTCTATCGGGACTAGCGGCAGATACGCAGTATTTT
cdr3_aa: CASSLSGLAADTQYF

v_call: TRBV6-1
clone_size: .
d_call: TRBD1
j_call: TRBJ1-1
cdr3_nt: TGTGCCAGCAGTGAAGCAGGGACAGGGGGCACTGAAGCTTTCTTT
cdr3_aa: CASSEAGTGGTEAFF

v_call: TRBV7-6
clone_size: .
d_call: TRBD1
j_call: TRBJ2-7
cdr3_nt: TGTGCCAGCAGCATCGCACCCGGGACAGGGGTCGAGCAGTACTTC
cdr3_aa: CASSIAPGTGVEQYF

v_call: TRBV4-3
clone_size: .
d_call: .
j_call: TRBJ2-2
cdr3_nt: TGCGCCAGCAGCCTCCGGACGGGGCGTGTCGGGGAGCTGTTTTTT
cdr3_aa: CASSLRTGRVGELFF

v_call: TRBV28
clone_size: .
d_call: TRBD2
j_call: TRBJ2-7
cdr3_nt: TGTGCCAGCAGTTTATCGGGACTAGCGGGCTCCTACGAGCAGTACTTC
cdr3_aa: CASSLSGLAGSYEQYF

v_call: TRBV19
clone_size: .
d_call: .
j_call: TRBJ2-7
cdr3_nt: TGTGCCAGCCAGTACGGGGGAACTACGGGAGAGCAGTACTTC
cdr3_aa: CASQYGGTTGEQYF

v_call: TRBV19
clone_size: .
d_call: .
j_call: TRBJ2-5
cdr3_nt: TGTGCCAGTAGTCTCGAACCCGGACCCCGAGCAGAGACCCAGTACTTC
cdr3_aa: CASSLEPGPRAETQYF

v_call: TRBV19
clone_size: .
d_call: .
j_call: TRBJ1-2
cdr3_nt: TGTGCCAGTACCTGGGGTGCGGGGGAAGGTGGCTACACCTTC
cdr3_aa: CASTWGAGEGGYTF

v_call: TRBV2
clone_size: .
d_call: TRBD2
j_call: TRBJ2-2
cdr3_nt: TGTGCCAGCAGCCCTAGCGGGAGGGCCTGGACCGGGGAGCTGTTTTTT
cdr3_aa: CASSPSGRAWTGELFF

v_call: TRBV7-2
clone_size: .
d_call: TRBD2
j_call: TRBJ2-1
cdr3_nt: TGTGCCAGCAGCTTCAGCGGGAGGGGACGTGAGCAGTTCTTC
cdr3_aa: CASSFSGRGREQFF

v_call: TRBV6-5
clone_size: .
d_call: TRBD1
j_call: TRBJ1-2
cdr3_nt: TGTGCCAGCAGGAGGACAGGGCACTATGGCTACACCTTC
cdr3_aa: CASRRTGHYGYTF

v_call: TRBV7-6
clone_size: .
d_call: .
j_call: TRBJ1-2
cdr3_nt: TGTGCCAGCAGCCCCACGTGGGGGCAGCTCGGTTATGGCTACACCTTC
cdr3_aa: CASSPTWGQLGYGYTF

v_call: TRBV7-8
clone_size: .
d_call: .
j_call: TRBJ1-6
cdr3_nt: TGTGCCAGCAGCTATTACAGGAATTCACCCCTCCACTTT
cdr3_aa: CASSYYRNSPLHF

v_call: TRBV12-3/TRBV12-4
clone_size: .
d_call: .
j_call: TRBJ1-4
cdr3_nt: TGTGCCAGCAGTTGGAACAGGGCGGAAAAACTGTTTTTT
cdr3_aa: CASSWNRAEKLFF

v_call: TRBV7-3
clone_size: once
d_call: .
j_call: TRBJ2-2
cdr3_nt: TGTGCCAGCAGCCCTGGGACCCGGGAGCTGTTTTTT
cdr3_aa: CASSPGTRELFF

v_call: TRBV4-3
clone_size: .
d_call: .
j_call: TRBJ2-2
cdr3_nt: TGCGCCAGCAGCCAAGTCCCTTACACCGGGGAGCTGTTTTTT
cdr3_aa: CASSQVPYTGELFF

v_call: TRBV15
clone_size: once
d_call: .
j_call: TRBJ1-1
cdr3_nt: TGTGCCACCAGCAGAGATCATAGGAACACTGAAGCTTTCTTT
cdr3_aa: CATSRDHRNTEAFF

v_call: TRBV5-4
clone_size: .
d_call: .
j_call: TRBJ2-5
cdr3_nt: TGTGCCAGCAGCCCGGGGACTTTCCAAGAGACCCAGTACTTC
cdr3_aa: CASSPGTFQETQYF

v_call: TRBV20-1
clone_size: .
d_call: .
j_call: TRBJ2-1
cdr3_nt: TGCAGTGCTAGCGGGGTCCAGGGGCAGTTCTTC
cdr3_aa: CSASGVQGQFF

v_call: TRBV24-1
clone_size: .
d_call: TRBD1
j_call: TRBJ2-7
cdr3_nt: TGTGCCACCAGTGACCCGAGACAGGGCGTAAAGAACGAGCAGTACTTC
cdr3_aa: CATSDPRQGVKNEQYF

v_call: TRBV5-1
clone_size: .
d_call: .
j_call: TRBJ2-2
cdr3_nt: TGCGCCAGCAGCTTGTATGGTCAGGGGATTAACACCGGGGAGCTGTTTTTT
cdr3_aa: CASSLYGQGINTGELFF

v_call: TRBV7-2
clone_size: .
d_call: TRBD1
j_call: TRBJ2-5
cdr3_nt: TGTGCCAGCAGGCAAACAGGGGCCAGGGAGACCCAGTACTTC
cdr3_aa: CASRQTGARETQYF

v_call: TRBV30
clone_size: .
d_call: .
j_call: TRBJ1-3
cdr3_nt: TGTGCCTGGGCCGGGACATCCTTTGGAAACACCATATATTTT
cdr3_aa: CAWAGTSFGNTIYF